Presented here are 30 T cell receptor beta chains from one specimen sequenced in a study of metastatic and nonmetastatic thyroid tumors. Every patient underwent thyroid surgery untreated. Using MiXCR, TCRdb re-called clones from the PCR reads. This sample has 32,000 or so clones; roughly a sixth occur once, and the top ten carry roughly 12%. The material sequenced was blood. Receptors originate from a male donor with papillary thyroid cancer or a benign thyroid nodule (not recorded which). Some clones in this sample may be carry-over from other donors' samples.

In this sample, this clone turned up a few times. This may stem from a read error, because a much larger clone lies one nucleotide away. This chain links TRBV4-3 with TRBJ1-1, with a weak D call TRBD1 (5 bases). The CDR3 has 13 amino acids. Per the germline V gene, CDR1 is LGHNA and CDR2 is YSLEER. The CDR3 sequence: CANSRVWGAEAFF. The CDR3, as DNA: TGCGCCAACAGCCGTGTATGGGGGGCTGAAGCTTTCTTT.

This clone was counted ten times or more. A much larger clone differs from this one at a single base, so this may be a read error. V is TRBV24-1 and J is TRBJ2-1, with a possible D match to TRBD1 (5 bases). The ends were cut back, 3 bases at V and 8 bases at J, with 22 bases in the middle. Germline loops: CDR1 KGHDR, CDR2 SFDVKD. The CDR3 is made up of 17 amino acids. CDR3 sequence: CATSDIPRVDRADEQFF. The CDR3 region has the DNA TGTGCCACCAGTGATATACCTCGTGTCGACAGAGCCGATGAGCAGTTCTTC.

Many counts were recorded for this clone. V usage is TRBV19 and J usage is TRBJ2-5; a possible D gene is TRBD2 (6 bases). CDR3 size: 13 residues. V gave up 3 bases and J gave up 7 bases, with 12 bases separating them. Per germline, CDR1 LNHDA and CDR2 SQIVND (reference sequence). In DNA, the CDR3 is TGTGCCAGTAGTATTGGAGGGTATGGGACCCAGTACTTC. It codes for CASSIGGYGTQYF.

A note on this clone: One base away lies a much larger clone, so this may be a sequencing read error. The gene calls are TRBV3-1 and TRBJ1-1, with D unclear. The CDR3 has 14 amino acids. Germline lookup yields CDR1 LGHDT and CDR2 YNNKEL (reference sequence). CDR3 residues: CASSMGPQGPEALF. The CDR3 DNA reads TGTGCCAGCAGCATGGGTCCGCAAGGGCCTGAAGCTTTATTT.

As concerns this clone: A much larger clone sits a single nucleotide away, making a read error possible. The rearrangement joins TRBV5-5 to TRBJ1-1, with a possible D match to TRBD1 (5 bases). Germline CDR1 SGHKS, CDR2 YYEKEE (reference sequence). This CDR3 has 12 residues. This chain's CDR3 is CAISLWGAEAFF. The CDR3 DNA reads TGTGCCATCAGCTTGTGGGGGGCTGAAGCTTTCTTT.

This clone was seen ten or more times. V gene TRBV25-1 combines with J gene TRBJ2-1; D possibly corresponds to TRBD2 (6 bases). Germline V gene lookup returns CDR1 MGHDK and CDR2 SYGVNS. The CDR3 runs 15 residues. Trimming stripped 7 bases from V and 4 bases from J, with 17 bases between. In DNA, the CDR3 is TGTGCCAGCACCCAGAGATCGGGAGCATACAATGAGCAGTTCTTC. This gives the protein CASTQRSGAYNEQFF.

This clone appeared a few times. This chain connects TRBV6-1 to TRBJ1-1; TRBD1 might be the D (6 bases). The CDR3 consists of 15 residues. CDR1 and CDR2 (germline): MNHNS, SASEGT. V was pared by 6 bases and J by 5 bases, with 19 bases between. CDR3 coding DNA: TGTGCCAGCAGCCAGTACAGGGTCAGGGGAACTGAAGCTTTCTTT. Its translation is CASSQYRVRGTEAFF.

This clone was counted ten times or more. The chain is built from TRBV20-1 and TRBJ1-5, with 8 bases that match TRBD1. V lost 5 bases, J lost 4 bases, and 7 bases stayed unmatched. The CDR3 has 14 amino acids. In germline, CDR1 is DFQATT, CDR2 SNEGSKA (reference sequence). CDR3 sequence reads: CSAEGQEINQPQHF. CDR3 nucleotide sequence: TGCAGTGCTGAGGGACAGGAGATTAATCAGCCCCAGCATTTT.

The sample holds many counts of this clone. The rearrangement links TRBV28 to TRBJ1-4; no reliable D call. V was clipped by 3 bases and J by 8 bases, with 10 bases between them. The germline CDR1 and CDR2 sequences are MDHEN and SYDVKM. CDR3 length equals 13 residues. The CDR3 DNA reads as TGTGCCAGCAGTTTGGGTGGGCAGGAAAAACTGTTTTTT. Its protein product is CASSLGGQEKLFF. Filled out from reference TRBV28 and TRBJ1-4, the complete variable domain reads DVKVTQSSRYLVKRTGEKVFLECVQDMDHENMFWYRQDPGLGLRLIYFSYDVKMKEKGDIPEGYSVSREKKERFSLILESASTNQTSMYLCASSLGGQEKLFFGSGTQLSVL.

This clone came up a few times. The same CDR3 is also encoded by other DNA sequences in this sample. DNA of the CDR3: TGTGCCAGTAGTCCCCAGGCGGGAGGGCCCTACGAGCAGTACTTC. It yields the protein CASSPQAGGPYEQYF. This chain connects TRBV19 to TRBJ2-7; 9 bases fit TRBD2. There are 15 residues in the CDR3. V shed 5 bases, J shed 2 bases, and the junction held 7 bases outside the gene matches. Germline V gene sequence: CDR1 LNHDA, CDR2 SQIVND (reference sequence).

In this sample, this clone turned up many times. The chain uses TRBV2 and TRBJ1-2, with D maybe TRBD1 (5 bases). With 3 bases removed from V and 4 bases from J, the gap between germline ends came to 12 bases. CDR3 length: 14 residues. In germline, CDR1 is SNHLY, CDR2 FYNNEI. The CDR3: CASSDRQRSYGYTF. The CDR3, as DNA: TGTGCCAGCAGTGATCGACAGCGAAGCTATGGCTACACCTTC.

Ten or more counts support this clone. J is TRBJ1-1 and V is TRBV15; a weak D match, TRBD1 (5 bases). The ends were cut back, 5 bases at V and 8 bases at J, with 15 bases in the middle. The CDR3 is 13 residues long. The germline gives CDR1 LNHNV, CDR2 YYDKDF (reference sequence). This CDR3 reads CATSGTITGEAFF. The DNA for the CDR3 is TGTGCCACCAGCGGAACCATCACAGGAGAAGCTTTCTTT.

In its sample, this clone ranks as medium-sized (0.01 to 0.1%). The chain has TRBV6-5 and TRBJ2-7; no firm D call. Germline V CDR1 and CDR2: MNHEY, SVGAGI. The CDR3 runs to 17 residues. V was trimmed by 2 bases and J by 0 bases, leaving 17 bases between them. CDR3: CASSYTRASGPSYEQYF. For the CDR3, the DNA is TGTGCCAGCAGTTACACACGCGCCTCCGGGCCCTCCTACGAGCAGTACTTC.

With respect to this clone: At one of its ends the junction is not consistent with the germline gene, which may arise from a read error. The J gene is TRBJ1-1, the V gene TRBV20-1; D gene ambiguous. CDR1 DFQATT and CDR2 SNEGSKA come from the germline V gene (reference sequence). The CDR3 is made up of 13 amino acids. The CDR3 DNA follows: TGCAGTGCTAGAGATCGACATAACACCGAAGCTTTCTTT. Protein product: CSARDRHNTEAFF.

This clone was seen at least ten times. DNA for the CDR3: TGTGCCAGCAGCCTCGTGGGGGCAGATTTCTACGAGCAGTACTTC. Translation: CASSLVGADFYEQYF. The V gene is TRBV7-2, the J gene TRBJ2-7; D possibly corresponds to TRBD1 (6 bases). V lost 5 bases, J lost 3 bases, and 17 bases lay in between. The CDR3 length is 15 residues. CDR1 is SGHTA and CDR2 is FQGNSA in the germline V gene.

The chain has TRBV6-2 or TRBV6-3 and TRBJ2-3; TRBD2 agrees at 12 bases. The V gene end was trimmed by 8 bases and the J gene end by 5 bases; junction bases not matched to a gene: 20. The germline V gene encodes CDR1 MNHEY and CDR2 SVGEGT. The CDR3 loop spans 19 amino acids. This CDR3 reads CASERQGATSGRSEDTQYF. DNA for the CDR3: TGTGCCAGCGAAAGACAGGGGGCTACTAGCGGGAGGTCTGAAGATACGCAGTATTTT.

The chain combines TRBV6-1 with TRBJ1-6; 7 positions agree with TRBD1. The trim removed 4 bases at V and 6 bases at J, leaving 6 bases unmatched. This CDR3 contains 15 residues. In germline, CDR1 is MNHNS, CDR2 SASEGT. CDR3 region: CASSVDRCANSPLHF. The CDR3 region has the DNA TGTGCCAGCAGTGTGGACAGGTGCGCTAATTCACCCCTCCACTTT.

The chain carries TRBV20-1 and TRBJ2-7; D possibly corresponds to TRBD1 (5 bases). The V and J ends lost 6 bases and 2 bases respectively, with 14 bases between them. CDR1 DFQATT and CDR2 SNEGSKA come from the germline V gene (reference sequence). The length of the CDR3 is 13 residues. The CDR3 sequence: CSATDTSAYEQYF. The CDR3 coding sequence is TGCAGTGCCACGGACACCTCAGCCTACGAGCAGTACTTC.

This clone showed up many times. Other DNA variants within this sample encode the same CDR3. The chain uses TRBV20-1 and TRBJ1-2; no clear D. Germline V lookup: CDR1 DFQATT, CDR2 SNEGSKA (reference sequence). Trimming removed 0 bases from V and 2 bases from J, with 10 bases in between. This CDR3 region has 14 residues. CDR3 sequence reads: CSARDPESNYGYTF. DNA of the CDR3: TGCAGTGCTAGAGATCCGGAGTCAAACTATGGCTACACCTTC.

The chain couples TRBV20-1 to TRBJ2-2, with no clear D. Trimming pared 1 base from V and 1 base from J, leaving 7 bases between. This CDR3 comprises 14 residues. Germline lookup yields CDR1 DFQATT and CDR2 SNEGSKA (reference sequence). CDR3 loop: CSARGHRNTGELFF. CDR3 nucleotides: TGCAGTGCTAGAGGGCATAGGAACACCGGGGAGCTGTTTTTT.

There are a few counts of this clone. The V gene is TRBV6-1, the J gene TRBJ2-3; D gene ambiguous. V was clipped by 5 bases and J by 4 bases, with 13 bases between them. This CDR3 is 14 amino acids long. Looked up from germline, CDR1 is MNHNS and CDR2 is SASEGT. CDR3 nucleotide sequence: TGTGCCAGCAGTCGATTCCCACCACCAGATACGCAGTATTTT. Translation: CASSRFPPPDTQYF.

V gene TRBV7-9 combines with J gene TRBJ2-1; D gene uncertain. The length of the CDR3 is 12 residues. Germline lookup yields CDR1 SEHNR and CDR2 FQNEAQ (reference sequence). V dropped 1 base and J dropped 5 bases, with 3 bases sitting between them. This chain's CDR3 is CASSLGHNEQFF. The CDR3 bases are TGTGCCAGCAGCTTAGGCCACAATGAGCAGTTCTTC.

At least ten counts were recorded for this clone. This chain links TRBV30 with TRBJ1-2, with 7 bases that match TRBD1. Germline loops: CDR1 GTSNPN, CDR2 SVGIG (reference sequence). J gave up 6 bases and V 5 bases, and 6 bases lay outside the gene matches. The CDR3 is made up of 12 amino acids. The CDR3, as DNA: TGTGCCTGGTCCTTTACAGGGGATGGCTACACCTTC. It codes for CAWSFTGDGYTF.

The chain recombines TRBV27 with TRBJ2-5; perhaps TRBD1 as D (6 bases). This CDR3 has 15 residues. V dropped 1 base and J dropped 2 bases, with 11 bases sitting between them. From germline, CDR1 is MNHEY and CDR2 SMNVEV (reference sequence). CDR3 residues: CASSLFAGEQETQYF. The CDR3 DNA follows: TGTGCCAGCAGTTTATTTGCAGGGGAACAAGAGACCCAGTACTTC.

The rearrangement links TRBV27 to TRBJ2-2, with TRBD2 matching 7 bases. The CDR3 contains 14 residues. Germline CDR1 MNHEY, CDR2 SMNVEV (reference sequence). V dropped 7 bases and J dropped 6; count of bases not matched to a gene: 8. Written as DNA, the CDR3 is TGTGCCAGCATCGACCTGGGGGGGTCCGGGGAGCTGTTTTTT. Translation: CASIDLGGSGELFF.

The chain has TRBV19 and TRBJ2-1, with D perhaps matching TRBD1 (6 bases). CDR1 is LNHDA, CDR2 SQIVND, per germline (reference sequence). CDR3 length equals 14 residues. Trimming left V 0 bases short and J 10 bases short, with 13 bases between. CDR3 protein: CASSIDGGVSEQFF. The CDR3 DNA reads TGTGCCAGTAGTATAGATGGGGGCGTGAGCGAGCAGTTCTTC.

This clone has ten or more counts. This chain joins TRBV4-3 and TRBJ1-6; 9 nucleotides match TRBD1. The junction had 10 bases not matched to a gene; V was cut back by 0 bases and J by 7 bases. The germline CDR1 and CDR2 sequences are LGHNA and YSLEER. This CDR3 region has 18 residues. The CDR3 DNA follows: TGCGCCAGCAGCCAAGATAACCAACAGGGGGCGCGAAATTCACCCCTCCACTTT. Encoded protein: CASSQDNQQGARNSPLHF.

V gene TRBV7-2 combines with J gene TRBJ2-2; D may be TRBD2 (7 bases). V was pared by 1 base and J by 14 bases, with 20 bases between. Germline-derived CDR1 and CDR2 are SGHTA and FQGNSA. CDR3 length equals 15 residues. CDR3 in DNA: TGTGCCAGCAGCTTAGGGGGGGGCCCCACCGTGGATCTGTTTTTT. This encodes CASSLGGGPTVDLFF.

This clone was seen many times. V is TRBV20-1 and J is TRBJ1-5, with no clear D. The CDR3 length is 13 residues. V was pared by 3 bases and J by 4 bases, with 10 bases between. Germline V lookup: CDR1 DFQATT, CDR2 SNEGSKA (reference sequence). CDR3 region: CSARNVGNQPQHF. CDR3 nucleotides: TGCAGTGCTAGGAACGTGGGAAATCAGCCCCAGCATTTT.

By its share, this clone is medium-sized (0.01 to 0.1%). CDR3 in DNA: TGTGCCAGCTGCACGCAGAGCGGGGGGGCCTATGAGCAGTTCTTC. Translated, it gives CASCTQSGGAYEQFF. This chain links TRBV6-1 with TRBJ2-1, with TRBD2 identical over 10 bases. This CDR3 contains 15 residues. V lost 8 bases to trimming and J lost 8 bases; unmatched junction nucleotides: 12. Germline values: CDR1 MNHNS, CDR2 SASEGT.